These 19 T cell receptor beta chains originate from one sample sequenced in a study of shared clonotypes between healthy human individuals. Using immunoSEQ multiplex PCR, the repertoire was profiled, and TCRdb retains in-frame clones only, with some absent. Of just over 2,000,000 clones listed, about 95% are singletons. Terminally differentiated effector memory CD45RA+ cells were excluded from the naive CD8 cells, which were CD45RO-negative and positively selected for CCR7. Sequences were obtained from naive CD8+ T cells sorted from blood. The receptors shown here come from a young man in good health.

This chain connects TRBV5-1 to TRBJ1-2, with TRBD1 as a possible D gene (5 bases). In germline, CDR1 is SGHRS, CDR2 YFSETQ. Trimming removed 0 bases from V and 8 bases from J, with 23 bases in between. The CDR3 spans 17 residues. The CDR3 region is CASSLVWDPVRLIGYTF. CDR3 in DNA: TGCGCCAGCAGCTTGGTTTGGGACCCCGTCCGTTTAATAGGCTACACCTTC. Variable domain in full (rest from reference TRBV5-1 and TRBJ1-2): KAGVTQTPRYLIKTRGQQVTLSCSPISGHRSVSWYQQTPGQGLQFLFEYFSETQRNKGNFPGRFSGRQFSNSRSEMNVSTLELGDSALYLCASSLVWDPVRLIGYTFGSGTRLTVV.

This chain joins TRBV27 and TRBJ1-1, with D hard to call. V lost 2 bases, J lost 6 bases, and 16 bases lay in between. CDR3 size: 15 residues. The V gene's germline CDR1 is MNHEY and CDR2 SMNVEV (reference sequence). Written as DNA, the CDR3 is TGTGCCAGCAGTTTAAGTGGCGAGGGCGTCCCTGAAGCTTTCTTT. Protein sequence: CASSLSGEGVPEAFF.

This clone has more than one count but fewer than ten. This rearrangement joins TRBV16 to TRBJ2-2, with 7 bases that match TRBD2. Germline V gives CDR1 KGHSY, CDR2 FQNENV. V lost 3 bases to trimming and J lost 4 bases; unmatched junction nucleotides: 8. This CDR3 has 16 amino acids. CDR3 nucleotide sequence: TGTGCCAGCAGCCACTCGAACCCGGGAGGCACCGGGGAGCTGTTTTTT. It encodes CASSHSNPGGTGELFF.

The CDR3 protein is CASRGLAPAGVHEQYF. CDR3 nucleotide sequence: TGTGCCAGCAGGGGACTAGCTCCTGCCGGGGTGCACGAGCAGTACTTC. The rearrangement joins TRBV28 to TRBJ2-7; 9 nucleotides line up with TRBD2. The CDR3 is made up of 16 amino acids. Germline CDR1 MDHEN, CDR2 SYDVKM. V was pared by 6 bases and J by 5 bases, with 14 bases of the junction left unmatched.

This clone was counted a single time. The chain couples TRBV19 to TRBJ1-5; 8 bases line up with TRBD1. With V trimmed by 9 bases and J by 4 bases, 5 bases remained unmatched. Looked up from germline, CDR1 is LNHDA and CDR2 is SQIVND (reference sequence). There are 13 residues in the CDR3. The chain's CDR3 is CASTGQVNQPQHF. The DNA for the CDR3 is TGTGCCAGCACGGGACAGGTAAATCAGCCCCAGCATTTT.

V usage is TRBV6-5 and J usage is TRBJ2-2; maybe TRBD1 (6 bases). In germline, CDR1 is MNHEY, CDR2 SVGAGI. Trimming left V 2 bases short and J 5 bases short, with 15 bases between. CDR3 length: 16 residues. The CDR3 nucleotides are TGTGCCAGCAGTTACAGCTCAGGGGAAAGAACCGGGGAGCTGTTTTTT. The encoded protein is CASSYSSGERTGELFF.

The V call is TRBV5-4, the J call TRBJ2-5; TRBD1 is a possible D gene (5 bases). The CDR3 totals 15 residues. Germline CDR1 is SGHNT and CDR2 is YYREEE (reference sequence). The V gene lost 4 bases and the J gene lost 1 base, with 14 bases spanning the gap. Here the CDR3 DNA reads TGTGCCAGCAGCCCCCGGGCAGGGCCCCAAGAGACCCAGTACTTC. It specifies CASSPRAGPQETQYF.

V is TRBV7-2 and J is TRBJ1-3, with a tentative D call TRBD1 (5 bases). Trimming removed 1 base from V and 3 bases from J, with 13 bases in between. This CDR3 contains 16 residues. From germline, CDR1 is SGHTA and CDR2 FQGNSA. Here the CDR3 DNA reads TGTGCCAGCAGCTTAGAGACTGAGGGGAATGGAAACACCATATATTTT. Translation: CASSLETEGNGNTIYF.

The rearrangement links TRBV10-3 to TRBJ1-3; possibly TRBD1 for D (5 bases). The CDR3 extends over 15 amino acids. Germline-derived CDR1 and CDR2 are ENHRY and SYGVKD. V shed 0 bases and J shed 4 bases, with 10 bases lying between them. The CDR3 sequence: CAISESEEGGNTIYF. CDR3 sequence (DNA): TGTGCCATCAGTGAGTCAGAGGAGGGGGGAAACACCATATATTTT.

This chain connects TRBV27 to TRBJ1-2, with a tentative D call TRBD1 (5 bases). CDR1 MNHEY and CDR2 SMNVEV come from the germline V gene (reference sequence). The V and J ends lost 2 bases and 0 bases respectively, with 13 bases between them. CDR3 length: 16 amino acids. The CDR3 spells CASSLVSRAANYGYTF. DNA for the CDR3: TGTGCCAGCAGTTTAGTTTCCAGGGCCGCTAACTATGGCTACACCTTC.

This clone showed up just once. This chain links TRBV4-1 with TRBJ1-3; D remains unclear. Trimming left V 4 bases short and J 4 bases short, with 14 bases between. The CDR3 totals 15 residues. The germline CDR1 and CDR2 sequences are MGHRA and YSYEKL. The CDR3 region has the DNA TGCGCCAGCAGCCTAATTCGTACGTTGGGAAACACCATATATTTT. Its translation: CASSLIRTLGNTIYF.

This sequence joins TRBV4-1 and TRBJ2-7; D is tentatively TRBD1 or TRBD2 (5 bases each). The CDR3 is 14 residues long. Germline lookup yields CDR1 MGHRA and CDR2 YSYEKL. The V gene lost 3 bases and the J gene lost 2 bases, with 11 bases spanning the gap. Here the CDR3 DNA reads TGCGCCAGCAGCCAGGGGGTGGGGGCCTACGAGCAGTACTTC. It translates to CASSQGVGAYEQYF.

This clone was counted only a few times. The chain joins TRBV19 to TRBJ1-2; D remains ambiguous. CDR3 length: 14 amino acids. The germline V and J ends were trimmed by 6 bases and 2 bases, with 13 bases remaining between them. Germline assignment: CDR1 LNHDA and CDR2 SQIVND (reference sequence). The CDR3, as DNA: TGTGCCAGTAGCCCCTATGCGGGAAACTATGGCTACACCTTC. Encoded protein: CASSPYAGNYGYTF.

This chain uses TRBV27 with TRBJ1-6, with D possibly TRBD1 on 6 matching bases. The V end was cut by 4 bases, the J end by 8 bases, with 15 bases between. Germline values: CDR1 MNHEY, CDR2 SMNVEV (reference sequence). The CDR3 totals 15 residues. The CDR3: CASSSDSPLYSPLHF. The CDR3 DNA reads as TGTGCCAGCAGTTCGGACAGCCCACTATATTCACCCCTCCACTTT.

This chain uses TRBV2 with TRBJ2-7; 9 bases map to TRBD1. V shed 6 bases and J 2 bases; nucleotides not matched to a gene: 8. The germline gives CDR1 SNHLY, CDR2 FYNNEI. The CDR3 totals 15 residues. The CDR3 bases are TGTGCCAGCAGGAACCTTGGGACAGGGACCTACGAGCAGTACTTC. It encodes CASRNLGTGTYEQYF. Drawing the rest from reference TRBV2 and TRBJ2-7, the complete variable domain is EPEVTQTPSHQVTQMGQEVILRCVPISNHLYFYWYRQILGQKVEFLVSFYNNEISEKSEIFDDQFSVERPDGSNFTLKIRSTKLEDSAMYFCASRNLGTGTYEQYFGPGTRLTVT.

The rearrangement links TRBV7-2 to TRBJ2-7, with D unclear. The CDR3 is 13 residues long. Germline V gives CDR1 SGHTA, CDR2 FQGNSA. V was cut by 5 bases and J by 1 base, with 9 bases left in between. CDR3 DNA sequence: TGTGCCAGCAGCCCCTACCGGTCCTACGAGCAGTACTTC. It translates to CASSPYRSYEQYF.

This sequence joins TRBV13 and TRBJ1-2; 8 bases match TRBD1. J lost 3 bases, V lost 0 bases, and 6 bases had no gene match. Germline CDR1 is PRHDT and CDR2 is FYEKMQ (reference sequence). The CDR3 contains 16 residues. The DNA for the CDR3 is TGTGCCAGCAGCTTAGGCCTTCAGGGGGCATACTATGGCTACACCTTC. It encodes CASSLGLQGAYYGYTF.

As concerns this clone: Other DNA sequences within the sample encode an identical CDR3. The chain is built from TRBV18 and TRBJ2-7, with D possibly being TRBD1 or TRBD2 (5 bases each). Germline CDR1 reads KGHSH; CDR2 reads LQKENI. Trimming cost V 3 bases and J 5 bases, with 14 bases left between them. There are 14 residues in the CDR3. CDR3 amino acids: CASSPPGPVHEQYF. As DNA, the CDR3 is TGTGCCAGCTCACCTCCGGGGCCGGTCCACGAGCAGTACTTC.

V gene TRBV6-6 combines with J gene TRBJ1-1, with 9 bases fitting TRBD1. In germline, CDR1 is MNHNY, CDR2 SVGAGI (reference sequence). This CDR3 contains 14 residues. Unmatched junction bases numbered 5, after V lost 5 bases and J lost 4 bases. This chain's CDR3 is CASSHRGLVTEAFF. The CDR3, as DNA: TGTGCCAGCAGTCACAGGGGGCTGGTCACTGAAGCTTTCTTT.